This TCR beta chain came from a study of CD8 T cells in ankylosing spondylitis. Germline loops: CDR1 KGHDR, CDR2 SFDVKD. The CDR3 has 15 amino acids. V dropped 3 bases and J dropped 2; count of bases not matched to a gene: 5. Study-wide findings and caveats: Seven to nine highly homologous variants made up a TCR beta motif that seemed to typify ankylosing spondylitis blood.

TCRdb recomputed calls from the 5' RACE reads with MiXCR, one row per CDR3 protein. The table has some 700,000 distinct CDR3 sequences, around a fifth seen once. As for this clonotype: Its specificity is not known.

This chain uses TRBV24-1 with TRBJ2-5, with 7 bases lining up with TRBD1. The clonotype comes from a male donor with ankylosing spondylitis. Sequenced input: blood, either unsorted or a sorted T cell fraction (not recorded which). CDR3 amino acids: CATSDPGTVQETQYF. The CDR3 bases are TGTGCCACCAGTGATCCCGGGACAGTTCAAGAGACCCAGTACTTC.